The rows below give T cell receptor beta chains drawn from one sample of a study of CD8+ T cells in alopecia areata. The data were produced by immunoSEQ multiplex PCR, yet TCRdb's version contains in-frame clones alone and is incomplete. Here the sample spans 180,000 or so clones, approximately 62% being singletons. The specimen comprised CD4+ T cells sorted from blood, sampled at week 0. The receptors here all came from a human donor with alopecia areata. Each CDR3 is given with its conserved first and last residue. Some rows have no size entry. The others give once, few or many, or a class for an expanded clone.

TRBJ2-3,TRBV7-3,NA,CASSSLRGGSDTQYF
TRBJ1-2,TRBV20-1,NA,CSARAEGYTF
TRBJ1-1,TRBV5-6,NA,CASSFRGGSTEAFF
TRBJ2-7,TRBV29-1,NA,CSVAYPPGHLKTPSYEQYF
TRBJ1-1,TRBV29-1,NA,CSAADRPQEHEAFF
TRBJ2-3,TRBV30,once,CAWSNGHTDTQYF
TRBJ2-7,TRBV4-3,NA,CASSQGPASGFYEQYF
TRBJ2-3,TRBV25-1,NA,CASSDRTGADTQYF
TRBJ1-6,TRBV20-1,NA,CSASPRGALHF
TRBJ2-5,TRBV15,NA,CATSRTREETQYF
TRBJ1-4,TRBV25-1,NA,CASAGGGEKLFF
TRBJ2-7,TRBV20-1,NA,CSAMDSEQYF
TRBJ2-5,TRBV20-1,few,CSARDRETQYF
TRBJ2-7,TRBV10-2,few,CASSELGGGPHEQYF
TRBJ2-1,TRBV4-3,NA,CASSQDVAGMLGQFF
TRBJ2-7,TRBV30,NA,CAWSVFPGTSLLEQYF
TRBJ2-3,TRBV10-3,few,CAISELAGGTTDTQYF
TRBJ1-1,TRBV18,NA,CASSPRSSNMNTEAFF
TRBJ2-1,TRBV20-1,few,CSAGGNNEQFF
TRBJ2-5,TRBV2,NA,CASSDGSRRQETQYF
TRBJ1-1,TRBV14,NA,CASSQVRLDRWNTEAFF
TRBJ1-1,TRBV30,NA,CAWRLRVDTEAFF
TRBJ1-2,TRBV7-9,once,CASSLAWDLSGYTF
TRBJ1-6,TRBV7-2,NA,CASSSQGVGSPLHF
TRBJ2-3,TRBV5-1,NA,CASSLGQRADTQYF
TRBJ2-1,TRBV29-1,few,CSVSRSGGANEQFF